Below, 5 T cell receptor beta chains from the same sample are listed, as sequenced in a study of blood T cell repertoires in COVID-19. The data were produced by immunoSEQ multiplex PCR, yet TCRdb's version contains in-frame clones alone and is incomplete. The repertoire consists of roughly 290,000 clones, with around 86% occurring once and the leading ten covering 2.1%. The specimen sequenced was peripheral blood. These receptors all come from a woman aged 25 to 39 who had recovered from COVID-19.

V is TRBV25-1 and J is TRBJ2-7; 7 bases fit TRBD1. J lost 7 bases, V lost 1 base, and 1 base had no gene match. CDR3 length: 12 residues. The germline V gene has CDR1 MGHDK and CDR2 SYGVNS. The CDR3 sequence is CASSELGQEQYF. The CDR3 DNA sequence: TGTGCCAGCAGTGAATTGGGACAGGAGCAGTACTTC.

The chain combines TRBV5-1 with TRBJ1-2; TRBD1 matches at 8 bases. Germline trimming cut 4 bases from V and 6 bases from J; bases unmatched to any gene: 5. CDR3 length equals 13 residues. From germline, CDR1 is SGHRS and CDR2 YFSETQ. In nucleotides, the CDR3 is TGCGCCAGCAGCCGGACAGGGACGGATGGCTACACCTTC. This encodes CASSRTGTDGYTF.

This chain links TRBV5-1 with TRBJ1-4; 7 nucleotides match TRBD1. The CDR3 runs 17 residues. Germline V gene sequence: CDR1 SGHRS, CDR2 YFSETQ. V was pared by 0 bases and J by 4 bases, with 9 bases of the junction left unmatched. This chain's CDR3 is CASSLVPVGTDNEKLFF. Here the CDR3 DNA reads TGCGCCAGCAGCTTGGTTCCTGTCGGGACAGATAATGAAAAACTGTTTTTT.

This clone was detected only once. The CDR3 loop reads CASSLGWTSGGTNTDTQYF. Here the CDR3 DNA reads TGTGCCAGCAGCTTAGGATGGACTAGCGGGGGGACGAACACAGATACGCAGTATTTT. The V call is TRBV11-2, the J call TRBJ2-3, with TRBD2 identical over 14 bases. In germline, CDR1 is SGHAT, CDR2 FQNNGV. The CDR3 runs 19 residues. J was trimmed by 2 bases and V by 1 base; bases with no gene match: 8.

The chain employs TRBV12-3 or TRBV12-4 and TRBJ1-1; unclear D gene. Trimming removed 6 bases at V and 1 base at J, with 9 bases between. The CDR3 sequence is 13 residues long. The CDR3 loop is CASSRLANTEAFF. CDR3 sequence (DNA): TGTGCCAGCAGCCGCCTAGCGAACACTGAAGCTTTCTTT.